The 14 T cell receptor beta chains below all came from one sample that was sequenced in a study of blood T cell repertoires in COVID-19. TCRdb's copy holds only in-frame clones and misses some; the assay was immunoSEQ multiplex PCR. The sample records approximately 490,000 clones, roughly 87% being singletons. Material for sequencing was PBMCs or T cells enriched from blood (not recorded which). All receptors derive from a woman aged 18-29 years who had recovered from COVID-19.

V and J are TRBV5-1 and TRBJ1-3, with TRBD1 matching 8 bases. The CDR3 runs 15 residues. Germline trimming cut 3 bases from V and 2 bases from J; bases unmatched to any gene: 4. CDR1 and CDR2 from the germline V gene are SGHRS and YFSETQ. CDR3 amino acids: CASSSTTGAGNTIYF. The CDR3 DNA is TGCGCCAGCAGCTCCACGACAGGGGCTGGAAACACCATATATTTT.

The chain carries TRBV29-1 and TRBJ2-2, with D maybe TRBD2 (5 bases). V shed 2 bases and J shed 7 bases, with 17 bases lying between them. Germline loops: CDR1 SQVTM, CDR2 ANQGSEA. The CDR3 is 15 amino acids. CDR3 sequence: CSVEMGSGSYGELFF. DNA for the CDR3: TGCAGCGTTGAAATGGGCTCGGGAAGTTACGGGGAGCTGTTTTTT.

The V and J genes are TRBV3-1 (or the pseudogene TRBV3-2) and TRBJ1-4; TRBD1 is a possible D gene (6 bases). The V gene's germline CDR1 is LGHDT and CDR2 YNNKEL (reference sequence). Trimming took off 0 bases at V and 6 bases at J, with 11 bases between the two ends. The CDR3 spans 15 residues. Here the CDR3 reads CASSQEGGAHEKLFF. As DNA, the CDR3 is TGTGCCAGCAGCCAAGAAGGGGGGGCTCATGAAAAACTGTTTTTT.

The chain combines TRBV30 with TRBJ1-4; 8 bases are a match to TRBD1. V shed 4 bases and J 8 bases; nucleotides not matched to a gene: 18. Germline CDR1 is GTSNPN and CDR2 is SVGIG (reference sequence). This CDR3 spans 17 amino acids. DNA for the CDR3: TGTGCCTGGAAGGGTATCCAAGCGGACAGGGCACGGGAAAAACTGTTTTTT. Its translation: CAWKGIQADRAREKLFF. The full variable domain, rest sourced from reference TRBV30 and TRBJ1-4, is SQTIHQWPATLVQPVGSPLSLECTVEGTSNPNLYWYRQAAGRGLQLLFYSVGIGQISSEVPQNLSASRPQDRQFILSSKKLLLSDSGFYLCAWKGIQADRAREKLFFGSGTQLSVL.

The chain carries TRBV29-1 and TRBJ2-3, with TRBD2 matching 9 bases. This CDR3 is built from 15 residues. V shed 6 bases and J 5 bases; nucleotides not matched to a gene: 12. Germline lookup yields CDR1 SQVTM and CDR2 ANQGSEA. The CDR3 DNA reads as TGCAGCGTCAAGGGCGCTAGCGGGGCTGGAGATACGCAGTATTTT. It encodes CSVKGASGAGDTQYF.

Concerning this clone itself: The identical CDR3 is also encoded by other nucleotide sequences in the sample. The chain uses TRBV9 and TRBJ1-1; D gene uncertain. Germline V CDR1 and CDR2: SGDLS, YYNGEE. This CDR3 region has 12 residues. The V and J ends lost 0 bases and 7 bases respectively, with 7 bases between them. The chain's CDR3 is CASSVGEGEAFF. CDR3 in DNA: TGTGCCAGCAGCGTAGGCGAGGGTGAAGCTTTCTTT. Based on the CDR3 plus reference TRBV9 and TRBJ1-1, the full variable domain is DSGVTQTPKHLITATGQRVTLRCSPRSGDLSVYWYQQSLDQGLQFLIQYYNGEERAKGNILERFSAQQFPDLHSELNLSSLELGDSALYFCASSVGEGEAFFGQGTRLTVV.

The rearrangement links TRBV24-1 to TRBJ1-2; D gene uncertain. The germline V gene encodes CDR1 KGHDR and CDR2 SFDVKD. Trimming removed 3 bases at V and 2 bases at J, with 18 bases between. This CDR3 contains 17 residues. Here the CDR3 reads CATSDASYGYSNYGYTF. In DNA, the CDR3 is TGTGCCACCAGTGATGCAAGCTATGGCTACAGCAACTATGGCTACACCTTC.

The chain is built from TRBV7-9 and TRBJ1-2, with a weak D call TRBD1 (6 bases). Looked up from germline, CDR1 is SEHNR and CDR2 is FQNEAQ (reference sequence). Between the trimmed V and J ends, which lost 1 base and 8 bases, there was a span of 11 bases. The CDR3 is 13 residues long. The CDR3 protein is CASSLEDSRGYTF. The CDR3 DNA is TGTGCCAGCAGCTTAGAGGACAGCAGGGGCTACACCTTC. Variable domain in full (rest from reference TRBV7-9 and TRBJ1-2): DTGVSQNPRHKITKRGQNVTFRCDPISEHNRLYWYRQTLGQGPEFLTYFQNEAQLEKSRLLSDRFSAERPKGSFSTLEIQRTEQGDSAMYLCASSLEDSRGYTFGSGTRLTVV.

The chain uses TRBV7-9 and TRBJ1-1, with D uncertain. The CDR3 sequence is 14 residues long. With 5 bases removed from V and 2 bases from J, the gap between germline ends came to 12 bases. CDR1 is SEHNR and CDR2 is FQNEAQ in the germline V gene (reference sequence). In DNA form, the CDR3 reads TGTGCCAGCAGCCTCCCACACCCTAACACTGAAGCTTTCTTT. This codes for CASSLPHPNTEAFF.

The chain joins TRBV18 to TRBJ1-3; D is perhaps TRBD1 (5 bases). The CDR3 is 15 amino acids. The germline V gene has CDR1 KGHSH and CDR2 LQKENI. V was clipped by 5 bases and J by 4 bases, with 15 bases between them. The CDR3 DNA reads TGTGCCAGCTCATTGTCTCAGGGATCCGGAAACACCATATATTTT. This codes for CASSLSQGSGNTIYF.

The chain is built from TRBV7-9 and TRBJ2-7, with 9 nucleotides matching TRBD1. The CDR3 consists of 12 residues. The V and J ends lost 4 bases and 7 bases, in that order; junction bases with no gene match: 2. Germline loops: CDR1 SEHNR, CDR2 FQNEAQ (reference sequence). CDR3 bases: TGTGCCAGCAGCTCGGGACAGGGTGAGCAGTACTTC. Its translation: CASSSGQGEQYF. The whole variable domain, filled in from reference TRBV7-9 and TRBJ2-7, reads DTGVSQNPRHKITKRGQNVTFRCDPISEHNRLYWYRQTLGQGPEFLTYFQNEAQLEKSRLLSDRFSAERPKGSFSTLEIQRTEQGDSAMYLCASSSGQGEQYFGPGTRLTVT.

This chain connects TRBV5-1 to TRBJ2-7; D may be TRBD1 (8 bases). Looked up from germline, CDR1 is SGHRS and CDR2 is YFSETQ. This CDR3 region has 16 residues. The V gene lost 2 bases and the J gene lost 5 bases, with 20 bases spanning the gap. This CDR3 reads CASSLSVDREGDEQYF. In DNA form, the CDR3 reads TGCGCCAGCAGCTTATCCGTGGACAGGGAGGGTGACGAGCAGTACTTC.

The chain couples TRBV6-5 to TRBJ2-7, with D maybe TRBD2 (6 bases). Germline-derived CDR1 and CDR2 are MNHEY and SVGAGI. Trimming took off 7 bases at V and 6 bases at J, with 19 bases between the two ends. This CDR3 has 14 residues. DNA for the CDR3: TGTGCCAGCACCCACCGGGGGTCTGTGGGCGAGCAGTACTTC. This encodes CASTHRGSVGEQYF.

V is TRBV6-5 and J is TRBJ2-7, with 8 bases identical to TRBD1. Germline CDR1 and CDR2: MNHEY and SVGAGI. The length of the CDR3 is 13 residues. V shed 4 bases, J shed 5 bases, and the junction held 4 bases outside the gene matches. The CDR3 loop reads CASSSRGRDEQYF. The CDR3 DNA sequence: TGTGCCAGCAGTTCCAGGGGGCGCGACGAGCAGTACTTC.